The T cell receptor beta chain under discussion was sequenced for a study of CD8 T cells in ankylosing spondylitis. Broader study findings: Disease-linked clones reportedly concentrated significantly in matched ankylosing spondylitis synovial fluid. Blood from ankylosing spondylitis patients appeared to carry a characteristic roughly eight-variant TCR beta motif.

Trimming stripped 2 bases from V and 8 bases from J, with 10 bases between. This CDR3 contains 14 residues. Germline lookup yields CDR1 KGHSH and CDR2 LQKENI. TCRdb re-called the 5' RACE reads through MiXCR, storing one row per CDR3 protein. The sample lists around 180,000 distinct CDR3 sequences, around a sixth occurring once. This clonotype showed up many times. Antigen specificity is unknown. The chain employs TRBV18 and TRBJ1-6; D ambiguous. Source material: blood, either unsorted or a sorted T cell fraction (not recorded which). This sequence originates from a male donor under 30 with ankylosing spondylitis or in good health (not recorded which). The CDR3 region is CASSPKPEDSPLHF. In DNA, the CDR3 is TGTGCCAGCTCACCAAAACCAGAGGATTCACCCCTCCACTTT.